This passage covers 25 T cell receptor beta chains from one sample sequenced in a study of blood T cell repertoires in COVID-19. Method: immunoSEQ multiplex PCR; TCRdb's copy keeps in-frame clones and lacks some. The repertoire holds roughly 570,000 clones, with less than 90% as singletons. What was sequenced was peripheral blood. Receptor source: a woman aged 45-65 years with COVID-19, enrolled during active disease.

CDR3 nucleotide sequence: TGCAGCGTCGAGGGACAGGGGCCCTACGAGCAGTACTTC. It yields the protein CSVEGQGPYEQYF. V gene TRBV29-1 combines with J gene TRBJ2-7; 10 bases align to TRBD1. Germline CDR1 is SQVTM and CDR2 is ANQGSEA. This CDR3 region has 13 residues. Trimming at V came to 6 bases and at J to 2 bases, leaving 4 bases not matched to a gene.

V is TRBV28 and J is TRBJ1-1, with D uncertain. The CDR3 length is 15 residues. The V and J ends lost 2 bases and 1 base respectively, with 11 bases between them. The germline V gene encodes CDR1 MDHEN and CDR2 SYDVKM. CDR3 protein: CASSLASPRNTEAFF. In DNA form, the CDR3 reads TGTGCCAGCAGTTTAGCCTCCCCCAGGAACACTGAAGCTTTCTTT.

The chain carries TRBV5-1 and TRBJ1-4; TRBD1 is a possible D gene (6 bases). The V end was cut by 8 bases, the J end by 7 bases, with 18 bases between. In germline, CDR1 is SGHRS, CDR2 YFSETQ. The CDR3 runs 14 residues. Here the CDR3 reads CASRSRGLGEKLFF. For the CDR3, the DNA is TGCGCCAGTCGATCCAGGGGTTTAGGTGAAAAACTGTTTTTT.

The V gene is TRBV5-1, the J gene TRBJ1-2; TRBD1 is a possible D gene (6 bases). Germline V gene data show CDR1 as SGHRS and CDR2 as YFSETQ. The CDR3 loop spans 14 amino acids. Between the trimmed V and J ends, which lost 2 bases and 3 bases, there was a span of 11 bases. The CDR3 is CASSFQGLDYGYTF. The CDR3 DNA is TGCGCCAGCAGCTTTCAGGGGCTTGACTATGGCTACACCTTC.

This clone has a handful of counts. This chain uses TRBV5-4 with TRBJ1-1, with a possible D match to TRBD1 (6 bases). The CDR3 extends over 16 amino acids. Trimming took 0 bases from V and 2 from J, leaving 14 bases between them. Germline values: CDR1 SGHNT, CDR2 YYREEE (reference sequence). The CDR3 DNA sequence: TGTGCCAGCAGCTTGGAACTACAGGGCACCAACACTGAAGCTTTCTTT. This codes for CASSLELQGTNTEAFF.

J is TRBJ1-5 and V is TRBV30; maybe TRBD1 (5 bases). Germline-derived CDR1 and CDR2 are GTSNPN and SVGIG (reference sequence). Trimming shortened V by 2 bases and J by 3 bases, and 14 bases separated the two germline ends. The CDR3 has 15 residues. The CDR3, as DNA: TGTGCCTGGAGTTGGCAGGGTTGGGCCAATCAGCCCCAGCATTTT. Translation: CAWSWQGWANQPQHF.

The CDR3 DNA reads as TGTGCCTGGAGTAACGTTTGGGGCCCGGCCGGGGAGCTGTTTTTT. As protein: CAWSNVWGPAGELFF. This chain joins TRBV30 and TRBJ2-2, with D possibly TRBD1 on 5 matching bases. The V end was cut by 2 bases, the J end by 6 bases, with 16 bases between. From germline, CDR1 is GTSNPN and CDR2 SVGIG (reference sequence). The CDR3 is 15 amino acids.

The chain is built from TRBV6-5 and TRBJ1-2; 8 positions agree with TRBD1. After removal of 7 bases from V and 1 base from J, the junction contained 5 bases not matched to a gene. The CDR3 has 14 residues. Germline V lookup: CDR1 MNHEY, CDR2 SVGAGI. The chain's CDR3 is CASTETGDNYGYTF. For the CDR3, the DNA is TGTGCCAGCACCGAGACAGGGGATAACTATGGCTACACCTTC.

The chain joins TRBV5-8 to TRBJ2-1; the D is unclear. The germline V and J ends were trimmed by 1 base and 3 bases, with 8 bases remaining between them. Germline V CDR1 and CDR2: SGHTS, YDEGEE. The CDR3 is 14 residues long. The DNA for the CDR3 is TGTGCCAGCAGCTTGCAGGTTGTCTACAATGAGCAGTTCTTC. It yields the protein CASSLQVVYNEQFF.

This chain uses TRBV6-5 with TRBJ2-7; D is ambiguous. Germline assignment: CDR1 MNHEY and CDR2 SVGAGI. The length of the CDR3 is 14 residues. V shed 5 bases and J shed 6 bases, with 17 bases lying between them. CDR3 nucleotide sequence: TGTGCCAGCAGTCGGCCGACAACCAGTCCCGAGCAGTACTTC. Protein product: CASSRPTTSPEQYF.

The chain joins TRBV10-3 to TRBJ1-1; a possible D gene is TRBD1 (5 bases). The germline CDR1 and CDR2 sequences are ENHRY and SYGVKD. V was shortened by 8 bases and J by 7 bases, with 14 bases between the two germline ends. The CDR3 has 12 amino acids. CDR3 DNA sequence: TGTGCCATCGGGGGGGGTGAGGGTGAAGCTTTCTTT. Amino acid sequence: CAIGGGEGEAFF.

This sequence joins TRBV21-1 and TRBJ2-7; TRBD2, as called in the table, went unchecked against the DNA. TRBV21-1 is a pseudogene. The CDR3 length is 14 residues. The CDR3 loop reads CASSKGGEPYEQYF. CDR3 DNA: TGTGCCAGCAGCAAGGGGGGGGAGCCCTACGAGCAGTACTTC.

The CDR3 here is CASSALLAGARTDTQYF. In nucleotides, the CDR3 is TGTGCCAGCAGTGCCCTCCTAGCGGGCGCTCGCACAGATACGCAGTATTTT. The chain joins TRBV2 to TRBJ2-3; the match to TRBD2 covers 8 bases. The CDR3 spans 17 residues. V was clipped by 4 bases and J by 1 base; unmatched bases: 10. The V gene's germline CDR1 is SNHLY and CDR2 FYNNEI.

The gene calls are TRBV6-1 and TRBJ1-4; tentatively, D is TRBD1 (5 bases). This CDR3 is 15 amino acids long. From germline, CDR1 is MNHNS and CDR2 SASEGT. The V end was cut by 3 bases, the J end by 3 bases, with 11 bases between. The CDR3 reads CASSDPRVPNEKLFF. CDR3 sequence (DNA): TGTGCCAGCAGTGACCCCAGGGTCCCTAATGAAAAACTGTTTTTT.

In DNA, the CDR3 is TGCGCCAGCAGCTGGGGAGGGGGGAAGGATCAGCCCCAGCATTTT. As protein: CASSWGGGKDQPQHF. This chain uses TRBV5-1 with TRBJ1-5; tentative D call: TRBD1 (6 bases). V gave up 3 bases and J gave up 5 bases, with 15 bases separating them. Per germline, CDR1 SGHRS and CDR2 YFSETQ. The length of the CDR3 is 15 residues.

The gene calls are TRBV7-8 and TRBJ1-1; no definite D call. CDR1 and CDR2 (germline): SGHVS, FQNEAQ. V lost 6 bases to trimming and J lost 1 base, with 12 bases between them. This CDR3 spans 14 amino acids. The CDR3 nucleotides are TGTGCCAGCAGTCTCCGACAAACGAACACTGAAGCTTTCTTT. Amino acid sequence: CASSLRQTNTEAFF.

This chain uses TRBV29-1 with TRBJ1-1; a weak D match, TRBD1 (5 bases). This CDR3 is built from 10 residues. Trimming removed 6 bases at V and 8 bases at J, with 10 bases between. Looked up from germline, CDR1 is SQVTM and CDR2 is ANQGSEA. The CDR3 nucleotides are TGCAGCGTATTGGGGCCAGAAGCTTTCTTT. This sequence encodes CSVLGPEAFF.

The chain is built from TRBV6-2 or TRBV6-3 and TRBJ2-7, with 9 bases matching TRBD2. This CDR3 is built from 16 residues. Germline lookup yields CDR1 MNHEY and CDR2 SVGEGT. V lost 5 bases, J lost 0 bases, and 8 bases stayed unmatched. Here the CDR3 DNA reads TGTGCCAGCAGTACTGGGCCAGCGGGGGGCTCCTACGAGCAGTACTTC. Its protein product is CASSTGPAGGSYEQYF.

The DNA of the CDR3 is TGTGCCAGCTCACCACTCTCTCAACTAGCGGGGGAGAACACCGGGGAGCTGTTTTTT. The encoded protein is CASSPLSQLAGENTGELFF. The chain has TRBV18 and TRBJ2-2; 11 bases line up with TRBD2. This CDR3 has 19 residues. Germline CDR1 and CDR2: KGHSH and LQKENI. V lost 1 base, J lost 1 base, and 8 bases stayed unmatched. Based on the CDR3 plus reference TRBV18 and TRBJ2-2, the full variable domain is NAGVMQNPRHLVRRRGQEARLRCSPMKGHSHVYWYRQLPEEGLKFMVYLQKENIIDESGMPKERFSAEFPKEGPSILRIQQVVRGDSAAYFCASSPLSQLAGENTGELFFGEGSRLTVL.

As to this clone: Other DNA sequences in the sample encode the same CDR3. The V gene is TRBV24-1, the J gene TRBJ1-2; D uncertain. V was trimmed by 4 bases and J by 5 bases, leaving 4 bases between them. Germline-derived CDR1 and CDR2 are KGHDR and SFDVKD. This CDR3 has 11 amino acids. This chain's CDR3 is CATSDGYGYTF. CDR3 in DNA: TGTGCCACCAGTGACGGGTATGGCTACACCTTC.

The rearrangement uses TRBV19 and TRBJ2-4, with D perhaps TRBD2 (6 bases). The CDR3 has 19 residues. CDR1 and CDR2 from the germline V gene are LNHDA and SQIVND (reference sequence). V was pared by 2 bases and J by 3 bases, with 23 bases between. For the CDR3, the DNA is TGTGCCAGTAGTATAAGGGGAGGCGAAGGGGTCGGCGTCAAAAACATTCAGTACTTC. Translating it yields CASSIRGGEGVGVKNIQYF.

This clone was seen a single time. The chain uses TRBV11-2 and TRBJ1-1, with D maybe TRBD1 (6 bases). This CDR3 region has 13 residues. The germline V and J ends were trimmed by 6 bases and 0 bases, with 8 bases remaining between them. CDR1 is SGHAT, CDR2 FQNNGV, per germline. CDR3 protein: CASSRTVNTEAFF. Written as DNA, the CDR3 is TGTGCCAGCAGTCGGACAGTGAACACTGAAGCTTTCTTT. Together with reference TRBV11-2 and TRBJ1-1, the CDR3 gives the full variable domain: EAGVAQSPRYKIIEKRQSVAFWCNPISGHATLYWYQQILGQGPKLLIQFQNNGVVDDSQLPKDRFSAERLKGVDSTLKIQPAKLEDSAVYLCASSRTVNTEAFFGQGTRLTVV.

The chain employs TRBV6-5 and TRBJ2-7; D is ambiguous. The ends were cut back, 7 bases at V and 0 bases at J, with 10 bases in the middle. This CDR3 contains 13 residues. The V gene's germline CDR1 is MNHEY and CDR2 SVGAGI. The CDR3 loop is CASKQPHSYEQYF. The DNA of the CDR3 is TGTGCCAGCAAACAGCCCCACTCCTACGAGCAGTACTTC.

V gene TRBV19 combines with J gene TRBJ1-4; 7 nucleotides align to TRBD1. The CDR3 runs 16 residues. V lost 4 bases and J lost 0; bases outside the gene matches: 5. Germline CDR1 reads LNHDA; CDR2 reads SQIVND (reference sequence). The CDR3 DNA follows: TGTGCCAGTAGTAAACAGGGGTCCGCAACTAATGAAAAACTGTTTTTT. It specifies CASSKQGSATNEKLFF.

The chain uses TRBV18 and TRBJ2-1; possibly TRBD2 for D (6 bases). CDR1 KGHSH and CDR2 LQKENI come from the germline V gene. The ends were cut back, 6 bases at V and 3 bases at J, with 21 bases in the middle. There are 17 residues in the CDR3. For the CDR3, the DNA is TGTGCCAGCTCCGGACCTGTCCTGGGCGGGATCTACAATGAGCAGTTCTTC. Its protein product is CASSGPVLGGIYNEQFF.